This T cell receptor (beta chain) was obtained from a study of CD8 T cells in ankylosing spondylitis. Study-level findings and limits: Reportedly, disease-linked clones are significantly enriched in ankylosing spondylitis patients' matched synovial fluid. Ankylosing spondylitis blood appeared to be characterized by a TCR beta motif of eight or nine highly homologous variants. A CD8+ phenotype characterized the disease-linked clones, which were relatively rare in peripheral blood.

Quantitative 5'-RACE with molecular barcodes produced the TCR beta libraries. TCRdb re-called the 5' RACE reads with MiXCR, one entry per CDR3 protein. The table records about 140,000 distinct CDR3 sequences, 6.5% to 8.5% of them present only once. Comment on this clonotype: Antigen: not known.

Germline V gene data show CDR1 as MNHEY and CDR2 as SVGEGT. This CDR3 comprises 17 residues. Trimming took 2 bases from V and 2 from J; bases not matched to a gene: 3. The chain carries TRBV6-2 or TRBV6-3 and TRBJ2-3; 14 positions match TRBD2. Sequencing was performed on synovial fluid, either unsorted or a sorted T cell fraction (not recorded which). This receptor was taken from a male donor with ankylosing spondylitis. The CDR3 coding sequence is TGTGCCAGCAGTTACGGACTAGCGGGGGGCTACACAGATACGCAGTATTTT. Protein product: CASSYGLAGGYTDTQYF.